This T cell receptor (beta chain) was captured by sequencing in a study of blood T cell repertoires in COVID-19. CDR1 is SGHRS, CDR2 YFSETQ, per germline. The CDR3 extends over 15 amino acids. The J segment lost 8 bases and the V segment lost 4 bases, leaving 9 bases of the junction unmatched. The table came from immunoSEQ multiplex PCR; TCRdb's copy has only in-frame clones and leaves some out. The sample contains 290,000 or so clones, approximately 90% of which appear only once. The chain employs TRBV5-1 and TRBJ1-6, with 7 bases that match TRBD1. The source of this sequence is a young man with active or convalescent COVID-19. The sample was peripheral blood. The CDR3 reads CASSATTGMHSPLHF. CDR3 coding DNA: TGCGCCAGCAGCGCCACGACAGGGATGCATTCACCCCTCCACTTT.